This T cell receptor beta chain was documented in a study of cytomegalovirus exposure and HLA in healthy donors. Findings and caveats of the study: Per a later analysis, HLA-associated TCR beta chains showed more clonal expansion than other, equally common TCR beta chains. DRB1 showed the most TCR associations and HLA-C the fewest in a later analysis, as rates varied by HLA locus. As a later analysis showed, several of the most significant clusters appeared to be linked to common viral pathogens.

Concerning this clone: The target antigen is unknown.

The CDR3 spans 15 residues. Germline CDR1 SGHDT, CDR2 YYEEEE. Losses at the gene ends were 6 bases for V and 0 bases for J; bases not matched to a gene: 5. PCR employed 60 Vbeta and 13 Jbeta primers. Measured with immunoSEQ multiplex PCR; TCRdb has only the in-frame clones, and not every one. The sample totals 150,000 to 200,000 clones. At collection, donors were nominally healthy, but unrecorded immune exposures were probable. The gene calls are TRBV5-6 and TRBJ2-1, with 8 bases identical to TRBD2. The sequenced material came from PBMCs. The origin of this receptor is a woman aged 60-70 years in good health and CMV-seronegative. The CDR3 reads CASTFSGSSYNEQFF. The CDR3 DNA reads TGTGCCAGCACCTTCAGCGGGAGCTCCTACAATGAGCAGTTCTTC. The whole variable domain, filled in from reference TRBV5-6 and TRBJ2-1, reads DAGVTQSPTHLIKTRGQQVTLRCSPKSGHDTVSWYQQALGQGPQFIFQYYEEEERQRGNFPDRFSGHQFPNYSSELNVNALLLGDSALYLCASTFSGSSYNEQFFGPGTRLTVL.